This record concerns one TCR beta chain sequence. The data were taken from a study of blood T cell repertoires in COVID-19. Study as a whole: The origin of the acute and convalescent COVID-19 samples was the United States, Italy and Spain. Sources were T cells, B-cell-depleted T cells, or PBMCs; the material itself was cDNA or gDNA.

Authors' analysis steps: Using reference gene primer amplification, nucleated cell counts were estimated. Data came from immunoSEQ multiplex PCR; TCRdb stores just in-frame clones and leaves some out. That table is the source of V, J and clone size, and D and trimming were worked out from the DNA. The sample has around 160,000 clones; 84% are singletons. Germline V gene sequence: CDR1 LGHNA, CDR2 YNFKEQ. V gave up 4 bases and J gave up 2 bases; unmatched junction bases: 4. This CDR3 has 15 residues. Material: peripheral blood. This chain links TRBV4-2 with TRBJ2-7, with 11 bases aligning to TRBD2. This clonotype was obtained from a woman older than 75 with acute or convalescent COVID-19. Written as DNA, the CDR3 is TGTGCCAGCAGCCGGGCTAGCGGGAGGACCTACGAGCAGTACTTC. Protein sequence: CASSRASGRTYEQYF.